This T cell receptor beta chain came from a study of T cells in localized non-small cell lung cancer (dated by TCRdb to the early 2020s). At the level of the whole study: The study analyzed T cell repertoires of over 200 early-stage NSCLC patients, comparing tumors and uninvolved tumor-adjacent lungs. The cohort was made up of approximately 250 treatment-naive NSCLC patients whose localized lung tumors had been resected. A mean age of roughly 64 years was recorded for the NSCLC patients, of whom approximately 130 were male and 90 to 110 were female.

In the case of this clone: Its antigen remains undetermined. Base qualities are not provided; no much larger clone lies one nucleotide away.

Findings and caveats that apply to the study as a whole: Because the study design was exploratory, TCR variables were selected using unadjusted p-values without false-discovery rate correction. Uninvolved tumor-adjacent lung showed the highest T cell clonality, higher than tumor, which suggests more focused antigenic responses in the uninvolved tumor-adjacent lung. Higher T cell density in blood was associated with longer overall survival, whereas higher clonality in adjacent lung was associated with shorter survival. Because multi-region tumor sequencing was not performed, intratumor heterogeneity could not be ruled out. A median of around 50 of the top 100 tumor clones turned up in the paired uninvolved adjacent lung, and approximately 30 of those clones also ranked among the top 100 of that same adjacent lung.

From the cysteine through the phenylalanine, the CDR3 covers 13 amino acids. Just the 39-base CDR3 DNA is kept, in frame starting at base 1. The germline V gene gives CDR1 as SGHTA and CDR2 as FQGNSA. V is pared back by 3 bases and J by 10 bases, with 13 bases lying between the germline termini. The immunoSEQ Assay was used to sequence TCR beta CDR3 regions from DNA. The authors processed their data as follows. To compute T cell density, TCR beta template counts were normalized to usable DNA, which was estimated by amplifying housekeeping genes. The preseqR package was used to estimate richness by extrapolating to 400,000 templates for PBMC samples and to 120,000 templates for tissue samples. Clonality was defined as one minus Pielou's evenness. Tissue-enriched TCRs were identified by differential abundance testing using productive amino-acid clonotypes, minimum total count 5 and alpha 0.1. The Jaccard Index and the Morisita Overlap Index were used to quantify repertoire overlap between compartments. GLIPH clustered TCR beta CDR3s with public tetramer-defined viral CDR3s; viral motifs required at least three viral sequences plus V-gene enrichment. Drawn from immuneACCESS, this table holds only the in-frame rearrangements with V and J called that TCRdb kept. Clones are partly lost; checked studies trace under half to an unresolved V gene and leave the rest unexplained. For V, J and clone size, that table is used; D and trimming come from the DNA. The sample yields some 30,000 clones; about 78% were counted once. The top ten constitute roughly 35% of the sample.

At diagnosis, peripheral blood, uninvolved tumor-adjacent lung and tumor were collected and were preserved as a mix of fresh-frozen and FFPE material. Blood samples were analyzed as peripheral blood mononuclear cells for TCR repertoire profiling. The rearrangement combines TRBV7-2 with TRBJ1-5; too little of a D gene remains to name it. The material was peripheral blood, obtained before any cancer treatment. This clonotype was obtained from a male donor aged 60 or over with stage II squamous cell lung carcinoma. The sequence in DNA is TGTGCCAGCAGCTTTCGAGCCCCGTCCCCCCAGCATTTT. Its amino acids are CASSFRAPSPQHF.